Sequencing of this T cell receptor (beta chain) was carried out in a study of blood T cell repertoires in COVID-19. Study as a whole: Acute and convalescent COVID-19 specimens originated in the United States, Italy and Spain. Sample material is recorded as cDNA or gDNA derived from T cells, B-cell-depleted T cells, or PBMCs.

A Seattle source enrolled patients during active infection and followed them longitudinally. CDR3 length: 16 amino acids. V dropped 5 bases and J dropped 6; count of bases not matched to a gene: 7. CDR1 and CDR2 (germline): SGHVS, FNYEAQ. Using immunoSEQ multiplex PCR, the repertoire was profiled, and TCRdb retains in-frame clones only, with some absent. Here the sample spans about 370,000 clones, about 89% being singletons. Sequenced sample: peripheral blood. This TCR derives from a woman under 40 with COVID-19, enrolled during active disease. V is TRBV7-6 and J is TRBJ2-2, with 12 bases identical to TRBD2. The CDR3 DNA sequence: TGTGCCAGCAGCCCGAAGACTAGCGGGAGCTCCGGGGAGCTGTTTTTT. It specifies CASSPKTSGSSGELFF. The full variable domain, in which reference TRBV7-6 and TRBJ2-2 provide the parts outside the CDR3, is GAGVSQSPRYKVTKRGQDVALRCDPISGHVSLYWYRQALGQGPEFLTYFNYEAQQDKSGLPNDRFSAERPEGSISTLTIQRTEQRDSAMYRCASSPKTSGSSGELFFGEGSRLTVL.